What follows are 22 T cell receptor beta chains derived from one specimen sequenced in a study of T cells of healthy individuals. TCRdb independently ran MiXCR on the 5' RACE reads; one entry per CDR3 protein. The table has tens of thousands of distinct CDR3 sequences, under 20% seen once. Receptors were obtained from a human donor in good health.

This clonotype was observed many times. This chain joins TRBV9 and TRBJ1-1, with D possibly TRBD1 on 6 matching bases. The length of the CDR3 is 16 residues. In germline, CDR1 is SGDLS, CDR2 YYNGEE. Trimming cost V 0 bases and J 0 bases, with 12 bases left between them. The CDR3, as DNA: TGTGCCAGCAGCGTAGGGCAGGGGATTGTGAACACTGAAGCTTTCTTT. Its protein product is CASSVGQGIVNTEAFF. The full variable domain, in which reference TRBV9 and TRBJ1-1 provide the parts outside the CDR3, is DSGVTQTPKHLITATGQRVTLRCSPRSGDLSVYWYQQSLDQGLQFLIQYYNGEERAKGNILERFSAQQFPDLHSELNLSSLELGDSALYFCASSVGQGIVNTEAFFGQGTRLTVV.

The chain is built from TRBV2 and TRBJ2-5; tentatively, D is TRBD1 or TRBD2 (5 bases each). Trimming shortened V by 6 bases and J by 1 base, and 12 bases separated the two germline ends. The CDR3 runs to 14 residues. Germline lookup yields CDR1 SNHLY and CDR2 FYNNEI. CDR3 loop: CASSWGSRQETQYF. The CDR3 coding sequence is TGTGCCAGCAGCTGGGGGTCCCGCCAAGAGACCCAGTACTTC.

The chain combines TRBV29-1 with TRBJ1-2, with D possibly being TRBD1 (6 bases). Trimming pared 8 bases from V and 5 bases from J, leaving 18 bases between. This CDR3 contains 13 residues. The germline V gene has CDR1 SQVTM and CDR2 ANQGSEA. The CDR3: CSFEGGSHYGYTF. The CDR3 DNA sequence: TGCAGCTTCGAGGGGGGCTCCCATTATGGCTACACCTTC. The variable domain in full, with the rest retrieved from reference TRBV29-1 and TRBJ1-2, is SAVISQKPSRDICQRGTSLTIQCQVDSQVTMMFWYRQQPGQSLTLIATANQGSEATYESGFVIDKFPISRPNLTFSTLTVSNMSPEDSSIYLCSFEGGSHYGYTFGSGTRLTVV.

This clonotype was recorded many times. The chain joins TRBV5-1 to TRBJ1-1; possible D gene TRBD1, 6 bases. Germline CDR1 SGHRS, CDR2 YFSETQ. The V end was cut by 0 bases, the J end by 7 bases, with 10 bases between. The CDR3 covers 13 residues. CDR3 coding DNA: TGCGCCAGCAGCTTGGGGGGGCAGGGTGAAGCTTTCTTT. As protein: CASSLGGQGEAFF.

This clonotype was detected a few times. The J gene is TRBJ2-5, the V gene TRBV20-1; TRBD1 matches 10 bases. The CDR3 runs 14 residues. With V trimmed by 6 bases and J by 2 bases, 6 bases remained unmatched. Looked up from germline, CDR1 is DFQATT and CDR2 is SNEGSKA (reference sequence). CDR3 nucleotides: TGCAGTGCGCAGGGACAGGGGATTCAAGAGACCCAGTACTTC. The encoded protein is CSAQGQGIQETQYF.

This clonotype was counted ten times or more. This rearrangement joins TRBV5-5 to TRBJ1-5; D not resolved. The CDR3 extends over 14 amino acids. V lost 0 bases, J lost 3 bases, and 7 bases lay in between. From germline, CDR1 is SGHKS and CDR2 YYEKEE (reference sequence). CDR3 nucleotides: TGTGCCAGCAGCTTGGTAGGGATCAATCAGCCCCAGCATTTT. Amino acid sequence: CASSLVGINQPQHF.

This clonotype was counted many times. J is TRBJ2-1 and V is TRBV28; 12 positions match TRBD2. J was trimmed by 7 bases and V by 5 bases; bases with no gene match: 9. This CDR3 is built from 16 residues. Germline CDR1 reads MDHEN; CDR2 reads SYDVKM. The CDR3 loop reads CASSPTPSGGANEQFF. The CDR3 coding sequence is TGTGCCAGCAGTCCGACTCCTAGCGGGGGGGCAAATGAGCAGTTCTTC.

V is TRBV20-1 and J is TRBJ2-7; 8 nucleotides align to TRBD1. V shed 3 bases and J 5 bases; nucleotides not matched to a gene: 12. The CDR3 covers 15 residues. CDR1 and CDR2 from the germline V gene are DFQATT and SNEGSKA (reference sequence). The CDR3 loop is CSASPPGQGGDEQYF. In DNA, the CDR3 is TGCAGTGCTAGCCCTCCTGGACAGGGAGGCGACGAGCAGTACTTC.

This clonotype showed up many times. The chain carries TRBV7-9 and TRBJ2-2, with D possibly TRBD1 on 6 matching bases. From germline, CDR1 is SEHNR and CDR2 FQNEAQ (reference sequence). The CDR3 is 15 amino acids. Trimming shortened V by 6 bases and J by 6 bases, and 17 bases separated the two germline ends. The CDR3 DNA reads TGTGCCAGCAGACCCGGACAGACACTGCCCGGGGAGCTGTTTTTT. Translation: CASRPGQTLPGELFF.

The chain combines TRBV3-1 with TRBJ1-5; possibly TRBD1 for D (5 bases). CDR3 size: 15 residues. Per the germline V gene, CDR1 is LGHDT and CDR2 is YNNKEL (reference sequence). Trimming pared 0 bases from V and 1 base from J, leaving 7 bases between. The CDR3 DNA follows: TGTGCCAGCAGCCAAGATTGGGGGAGCAATCAGCCCCAGCATTTT. Translating gives CASSQDWGSNQPQHF.

The chain is built from TRBV10-3 and TRBJ2-6; D is undetermined. Trimming pared 0 bases from V and 4 bases from J, leaving 7 bases between. This CDR3 region has 15 residues. Germline V gene sequence: CDR1 ENHRY, CDR2 SYGVKD. CDR3 bases: TGTGCCATCAGTGAGTCAAAGGCCGGGGCCAACGTCCTGACTTTC. Its protein is CAISESKAGANVLTF.

This clonotype was seen repeatedly, ten times or more. The V gene is TRBV5-1, the J gene TRBJ1-5, with unresolved D. Trimming removed 0 bases at V and 6 bases at J, with 4 bases between. The CDR3 is made up of 12 amino acids. Germline V gene sequence: CDR1 SGHRS, CDR2 YFSETQ. CDR3 in DNA: TGCGCCAGCAGCTTGGATGGTCAGCCCCAGCATTTT. Translated, it gives CASSLDGQPQHF.

This sequence joins TRBV7-6 and TRBJ1-4; 7 bases map to TRBD1. The V and J ends lost 5 bases and 0 bases, in that order; junction bases with no gene match: 18. This CDR3 spans 20 amino acids. Germline CDR1 and CDR2: SGHVS and FNYEAQ. The CDR3 loop is CASSRITGPRGAATNEKLFF. The CDR3 region has the DNA TGTGCCAGCAGCCGAATCACCGGGCCCAGGGGGGCTGCAACTAATGAAAAACTGTTTTTT. The whole variable domain, filled in from reference TRBV7-6 and TRBJ1-4, reads GAGVSQSPRYKVTKRGQDVALRCDPISGHVSLYWYRQALGQGPEFLTYFNYEAQQDKSGLPNDRFSAERPEGSISTLTIQRTEQRDSAMYRCASSRITGPRGAATNEKLFFGSGTQLSVL.

V usage is TRBV5-5 and J usage is TRBJ1-6, with D uncertain. V lost 2 bases and J lost 1, with 7 bases in between. The CDR3 consists of 15 residues. Germline V gene sequence: CDR1 SGHKS, CDR2 YYEKEE (reference sequence). CDR3 amino acids: CASSFAGSYNSPLHF. The CDR3 DNA is TGTGCCAGCAGCTTCGCGGGATCCTATAATTCACCCCTCCACTTT.

There are a few counts of this clonotype. The chain couples TRBV3-1 to TRBJ2-7; 8 nucleotides match TRBD2. The CDR3 has 14 amino acids. The V gene end was trimmed by 3 bases and the J gene end by 3 bases; junction bases not matched to a gene: 4. The germline V gene has CDR1 LGHDT and CDR2 YNNKEL (reference sequence). DNA for the CDR3: TGTGCCAGCAGCCAGGGGGGACTAGGCTACGAGCAGTACTTC. Protein product: CASSQGGLGYEQYF.

This clonotype was detected many times. The rearrangement links TRBV11-2 to TRBJ2-1; D not resolved. This CDR3 spans 13 amino acids. Germline V CDR1 and CDR2: SGHAT, FQNNGV. V was clipped by 5 bases and J by 7 bases, with 12 bases between them. The CDR3 DNA follows: TGTGCCAGCAGCCCCGCCAGGATGAATGAGCAGTTCTTC. This sequence encodes CASSPARMNEQFF. Variable domain in full (rest from reference TRBV11-2 and TRBJ2-1): EAGVAQSPRYKIIEKRQSVAFWCNPISGHATLYWYQQILGQGPKLLIQFQNNGVVDDSQLPKDRFSAERLKGVDSTLKIQPAKLEDSAVYLCASSPARMNEQFFGPGTRLTVL.

This clonotype was picked up a small number of times. V and J are TRBV4-1 and TRBJ2-5; 7 nucleotides line up with TRBD1. The CDR3 is 15 amino acids. Germline CDR1 MGHRA, CDR2 YSYEKL. V trimming: 0 bases; J trimming: 3 bases; junction bases outside the gene matches: 4. In DNA form, the CDR3 reads TGCGCCAGCAGCCAAGAGGGGGACAGTAAAGAGACCCAGTACTTC. Protein product: CASSQEGDSKETQYF.

There are a few counts of this clonotype. The CDR3 reads CASSQETGAGSPLHF. In nucleotides, the CDR3 is TGCGCCAGCAGCCAAGAGACAGGGGCTGGGTCACCCCTCCACTTT. J is TRBJ1-6 and V is TRBV4-1, with 8 bases lining up with TRBD1. The CDR3 extends over 15 amino acids. Germline CDR1 is MGHRA and CDR2 is YSYEKL. V lost 0 bases, J lost 10 bases, and 5 bases stayed unmatched.

V gene TRBV7-3 combines with J gene TRBJ2-3; 14 bases fit TRBD2. The CDR3 spans 16 residues. Germline V gene data show CDR1 as SGHTA and CDR2 as FQGTGA. With 5 bases clipped from V and 3 bases from J, the junction kept 4 bases outside the gene matches. The CDR3 spells CASSRTSGGPTDTQYF. CDR3 nucleotides: TGTGCCAGCAGCAGGACTAGCGGGGGGCCGACAGATACGCAGTATTTT.

This clonotype was detected many times. The chain recombines TRBV4-1 with TRBJ1-6, with 8 bases aligning to TRBD1. Unmatched junction bases numbered 3, after V lost 3 bases and J lost 5 bases. The CDR3 contains 15 residues. In germline, CDR1 is MGHRA, CDR2 YSYEKL. CDR3 DNA sequence: TGCGCCAGCAGCCACCCACAGGGGGATAATTCACCCCTCCACTTT. Translated, it gives CASSHPQGDNSPLHF.

The chain is built from TRBV5-8 and TRBJ1-4; TRBD1 matches 7 bases. This CDR3 has 15 amino acids. Germline V gives CDR1 SGHTS, CDR2 YDEGEE. J gave up 4 bases and V 4 bases, and 7 bases lay outside the gene matches. For the CDR3, the DNA is TGTGCCAGCAGCCCAGTGACAGGGAGTAATGAAAAACTGTTTTTT. Protein: CASSPVTGSNEKLFF.

The chain has TRBV20-1 and TRBJ2-1, with D possibly being TRBD2 (5 bases). In germline, CDR1 is DFQATT, CDR2 SNEGSKA (reference sequence). The V end was cut by 3 bases, the J end by 7 bases, with 19 bases between. This CDR3 spans 15 amino acids. The CDR3 nucleotides are TGCAGTGCTAGTCCCCTCCCCCTTGAGCGGAATGAGCAGTTCTTC. Protein product: CSASPLPLERNEQFF.